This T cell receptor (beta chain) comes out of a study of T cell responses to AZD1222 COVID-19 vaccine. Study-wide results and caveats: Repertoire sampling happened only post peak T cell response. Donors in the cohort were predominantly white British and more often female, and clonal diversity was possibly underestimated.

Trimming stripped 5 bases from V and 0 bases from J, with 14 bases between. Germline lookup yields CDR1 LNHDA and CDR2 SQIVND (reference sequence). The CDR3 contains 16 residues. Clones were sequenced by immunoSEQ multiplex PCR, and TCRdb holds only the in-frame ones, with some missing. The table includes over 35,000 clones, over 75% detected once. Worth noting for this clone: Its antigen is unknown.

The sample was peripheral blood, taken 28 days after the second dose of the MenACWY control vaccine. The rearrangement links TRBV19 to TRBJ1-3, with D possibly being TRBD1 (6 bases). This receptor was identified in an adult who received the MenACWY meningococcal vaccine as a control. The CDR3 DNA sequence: TGTGCCAGTAGTCCCCTAGGGGGGATCTCTGGAAACACCATATATTTT. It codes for CASSPLGGISGNTIYF.